The sequence of this T cell receptor beta chain was determined in a study of blood T cell repertoires in COVID-19. About the study: COVID-19 samples from acute and convalescent phases originated in the United States, Italy and Spain. T cells, B-cell-depleted T cells, or PBMCs supplied cDNA or gDNA.

As originally analysed: Amplified reference gene primers provided the basis for estimating nucleated cell counts. This table comes from immunoSEQ multiplex PCR, and its TCRdb copy is limited to in-frame clones, with some not included. V, J and clone size derive from that table, while D and trimming were established from the DNA sequence. Found here are 280,000 or so clones, about 80% of them singletons; the top ten hold approximately 9%. The V gene's germline CDR1 is LGHNA and CDR2 YSLEER. The CDR3 runs 14 residues. With 1 base clipped from V and 5 bases from J, the junction kept 1 base outside the gene matches.

The sample comprised peripheral blood. This TCR came from a woman aged 45-59 years who had recovered from COVID-19. The chain employs TRBV4-3 and TRBJ2-2; TRBD2 matches 7 bases. The CDR3, as DNA: TGCGCCAGCAGCCAAGGCGGGAGTACCGGGGAGCTGTTTTTT. It yields the protein CASSQGGSTGELFF.